This is a list of T cell receptor beta chains from one sample in a study of T cells in Graves' hyperthyroidism and ophthalmopathy. TCRdb itself ran the multiplex PCR reads through MiXCR, one entry per CDR3 protein. The profile shows hundreds of thousands of distinct CDR3 sequences, approximately 40% of them singletons. The source material was blood. The receptors here all came from a man aged 18-30 years with Graves' hyperthyroidism. Each CDR3 is given with its conserved first and last residue.

v_gene	j_gene	CDR3aa
TRBV5-1	TRBJ1-1	CASSGTQNMNTEAFF
TRBV12-3/TRBV12-4	TRBJ1-1	CASSLLVGMNTEAFF
TRBV20-1	TRBJ1-6	CSARVWTPLHF
TRBV20-1	TRBJ1-1	CSHQGYAEAFF
TRBV6-6	TRBJ1-2	CASSWGRGSHGYTF
TRBV7-2	TRBJ2-5	CASSPRTGKHETQYF
TRBV20-1	TRBJ2-2	CSARDSSGPGELFF
TRBV6-6	TRBJ1-5	CASRSDRERGQPQHF
TRBV29-1	TRBJ2-1	CSAGLADNEQFF
TRBV28	TRBJ2-5	CASRQLGTQYF
TRBV2	TRBJ1-1	CASSGTREAFF
TRBV10-3	TRBJ1-2	CATGGLGGYTF
TRBV2	TRBJ2-2	CARGPRNTGELFF
TRBV7-2	TRBJ2-7	CASSLGGQVSYEQYF
TRBV20-1	TRBJ1-4	CSARLGDRTTTTNEKLFF
TRBV20-1	TRBJ1-6	CSALPQAPNSPLHF
TRBV2	TRBJ2-7	CASSSVAGGLEQYF
TRBV20-1	TRBJ2-7	CSARWADSYEQYF
TRBV6-5	TRBJ2-7	CASSLPGRTYEQYF
TRBV29-1	TRBJ1-2	CSVASEDGYTF
TRBV15	TRBJ2-5	CATTLAGETQYF
TRBV7-9	TRBJ2-7	CASNGHGQTSYEQYF
TRBV20-1	TRBJ2-7	CSARGAGSYEQYF
TRBV5-1	TRBJ2-7	CASSLTNDYEQYF
TRBV11-2	TRBJ2-7	CASSLGGQGRYEQYF
TRBV29-1	TRBJ2-6	CSVSSTDGANVLTF
TRBV7-2	TRBJ1-5	CASSLAPDSGFIDQPQHF
TRBV12-3/TRBV12-4	TRBJ1-1	CASSVKTGFGQPNEAFF
TRBV10-3	TRBJ2-2	CAIMSGELFF
TRBV4-1	TRBJ1-3	CASSTTGSFSGNTIYF
TRBV5-1	TRBJ1-3	CASSLGRESSGNTIYF
TRBV5-5	TRBJ1-1	CASSLVIDTEAFF
TRBV19	TRBJ1-4	CASSIEGRGEKLFF
TRBV6-5	TRBJ1-6	CASSEWTINSPLHF
TRBV9	TRBJ1-1	CASSARDLTEAFF
TRBV14	TRBJ1-2	CASSQRDNYGYTF
TRBV2	TRBJ1-1	CASSEFTVNTEAFF
TRBV5-1	TRBJ2-7	CASSLIQTGYEQYF
TRBV20-1	TRBJ2-7	CSVPTSGGSYEQYF
TRBV10-3	TRBJ1-2	CAITATGEGGYTF
TRBV6-5	TRBJ1-1	CASSPDIEGTEAFF
TRBV19	TRBJ2-5	CASATGRGRETQYF
TRBV7-2	TRBJ1-6	CASSFTDSPLHF
TRBV9	TRBJ2-2	CASQTSGGTTGELFF
TRBV6-6	TRBJ2-5	CASSTNTGDWETQYF
TRBV10-3	TRBJ1-2	CASSYQDRGYGYTF
TRBV25-1	TRBJ2-7	CASSDSGTSVSYEQYF
TRBV5-5	TRBJ2-5	CASSRGYGKSGQETQYF
TRBV29-1	TRBJ1-1	CSVEEGVGYTEAFF
TRBV7-9	TRBJ1-1	CASSPAPSREAFF
TRBV12-3/TRBV12-4	TRBJ1-1	CASRRVGQPAFF
TRBV29-1	TRBJ1-1	CSGAGGDTEAFF
TRBV2	TRBJ1-3	CAGSQGTAGNTIYF